This T cell receptor beta chain was recovered during a study of OX40 agonist ivuxolimab in advanced cancers. Overall study: In this cohort, patients received ivuxolimab, an agonistic anti-OX40 (CD134) antibody.

This clone appeared once. The germline CDR1 and CDR2 sequences are SNHLY and FYNNEI. The ends were cut back, 5 bases at V and 0 bases at J, with 8 bases in the middle. This CDR3 is built from 14 residues. Measured with immunoSEQ multiplex PCR; TCRdb has only the in-frame clones, and not every one. The table has some 70,000 clones, 70% to 90% seen once. Sequencing used CD4+ or CD8+ T cells sorted from blood, obtained in a trial of the OX40 agonist ivuxolimab. The sequence came from an adult with an advanced solid tumor such as melanoma, head and neck, liver or kidney cancer. The chain carries TRBV2 and TRBJ2-1; no clear D. In DNA, the CDR3 is TGTGCCAGCAGTTACCAAAGCTCCTACAATGAGCAGTTCTTC. It codes for CASSYQSSYNEQFF. The whole variable domain, filled in from reference TRBV2 and TRBJ2-1, reads EPEVTQTPSHQVTQMGQEVILRCVPISNHLYFYWYRQILGQKVEFLVSFYNNEISEKSEIFDDQFSVERPDGSNFTLKIRSTKLEDSAMYFCASSYQSSYNEQFFGPGTRLTVL.